This entry concerns a single TCR beta chain. This may stem from a read error, because a much larger clone lies one nucleotide away. With 10%, 30% or 50% of RNA, 20,000 to 1,000,000 naive CD8 T cells were sequenced. Sorting defined naive CD8 T cells as CD8+CD4-CCR7+CD45RA+. This sample stems from a study of molecular identifiers for immune sequencing clone quantification. TCRdb analysed the PCR reads with MiXCR anew, one entry per CDR3 protein. The table records 97,000 or so distinct CDR3 sequences, approximately 24% of them present only once. The CDR3 consists of 15 residues. Germline CDR1 is MNHEY and CDR2 is SVGEGT. V lost 1 base, J lost 0 bases, and 9 bases lay in between.

Sequencing was performed on naive CD8+ T cells from blood, with Jurkat cell RNA spiked in. The sample's subset: FACS-sorted CD8+CD4-CCR7+CD45RA+ naive T cells. The sequence came from a human donor in good health. Some libraries in this study had Jurkat cell RNA spiked in. The genes are TRBV6-2 or TRBV6-3 and TRBJ2-5; D is undetermined. The chain's CDR3 is CASSYCSAYQETQYF. CDR3 DNA: TGTGCCAGCAGTTACTGCAGCGCGTACCAAGAGACCCAGTACTTC.